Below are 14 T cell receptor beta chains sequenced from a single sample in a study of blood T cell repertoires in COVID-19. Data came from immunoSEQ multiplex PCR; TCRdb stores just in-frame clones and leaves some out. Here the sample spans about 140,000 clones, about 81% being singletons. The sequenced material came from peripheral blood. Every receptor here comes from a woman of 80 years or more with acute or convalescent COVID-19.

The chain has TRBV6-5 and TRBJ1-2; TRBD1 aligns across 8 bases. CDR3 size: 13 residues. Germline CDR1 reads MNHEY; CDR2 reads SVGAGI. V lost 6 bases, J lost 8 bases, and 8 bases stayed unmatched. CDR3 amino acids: CASSPDRASGYTF. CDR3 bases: TGTGCCAGCAGCCCGGACAGGGCGAGCGGCTACACCTTC.

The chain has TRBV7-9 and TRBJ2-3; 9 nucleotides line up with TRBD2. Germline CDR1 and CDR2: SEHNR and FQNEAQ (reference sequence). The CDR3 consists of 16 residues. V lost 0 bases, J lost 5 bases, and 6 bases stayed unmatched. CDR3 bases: TGTGCCAGCAGCTTAGCGCGGACTAGCGATGTAGATACGCAGTATTTT. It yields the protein CASSLARTSDVDTQYF.

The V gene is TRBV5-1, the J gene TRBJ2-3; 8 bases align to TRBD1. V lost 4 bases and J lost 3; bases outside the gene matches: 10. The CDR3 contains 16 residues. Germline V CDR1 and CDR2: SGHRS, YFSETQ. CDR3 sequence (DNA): TGCGCCAGCAGCCAGACAGGGGAGTGGAGTACAGATACGCAGTATTTT. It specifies CASSQTGEWSTDTQYF.

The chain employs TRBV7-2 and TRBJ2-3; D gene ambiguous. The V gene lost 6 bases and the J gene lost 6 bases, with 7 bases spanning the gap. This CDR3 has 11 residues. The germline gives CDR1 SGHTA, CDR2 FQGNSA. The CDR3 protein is CASRIADTQYF. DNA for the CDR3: TGTGCCAGCAGAATAGCCGATACGCAGTATTTT. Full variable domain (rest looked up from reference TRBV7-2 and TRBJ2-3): GAGVSQSPSNKVTEKGKDVELRCDPISGHTALYWYRQSLGQGLEFLIYFQGNSAPDKSGLPSDRFSAERTGGSVSTLTIQRTQQEDSAVYLCASRIADTQYFGPGTRLTVL.

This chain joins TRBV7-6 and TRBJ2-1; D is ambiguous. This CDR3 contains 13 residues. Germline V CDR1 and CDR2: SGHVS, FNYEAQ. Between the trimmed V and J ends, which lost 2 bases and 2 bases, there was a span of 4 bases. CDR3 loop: CASSLSAYNEQFF. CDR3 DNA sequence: TGTGCCAGCAGCTTATCAGCCTACAATGAGCAGTTCTTC. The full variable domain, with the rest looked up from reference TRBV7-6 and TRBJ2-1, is GAGVSQSPRYKVTKRGQDVALRCDPISGHVSLYWYRQALGQGPEFLTYFNYEAQQDKSGLPNDRFSAERPEGSISTLTIQRTEQRDSAMYRCASSLSAYNEQFFGPGTRLTVL.

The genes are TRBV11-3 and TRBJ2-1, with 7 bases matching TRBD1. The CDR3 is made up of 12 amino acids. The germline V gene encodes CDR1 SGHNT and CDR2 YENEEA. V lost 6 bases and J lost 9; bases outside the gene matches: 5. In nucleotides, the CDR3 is TGTGCCAGCAGGGGAAGGGGGCCTGAGCAGTTCTTC. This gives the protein CASRGRGPEQFF.

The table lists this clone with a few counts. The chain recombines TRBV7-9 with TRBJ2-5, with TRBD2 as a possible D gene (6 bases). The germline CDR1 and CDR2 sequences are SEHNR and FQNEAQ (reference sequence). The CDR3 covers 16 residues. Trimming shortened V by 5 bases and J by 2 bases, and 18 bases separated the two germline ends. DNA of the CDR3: TGTGCCAGCAGCGGGTCGGAGCGGGTGGGTCAAGAGACCCAGTACTTC. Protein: CASSGSERVGQETQYF.

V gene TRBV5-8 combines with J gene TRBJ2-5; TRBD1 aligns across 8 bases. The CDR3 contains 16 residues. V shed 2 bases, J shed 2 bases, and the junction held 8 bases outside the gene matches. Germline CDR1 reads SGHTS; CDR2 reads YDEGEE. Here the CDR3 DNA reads TGTGCCAGCAGCTTACGGGGGACAGGCACGCAAGAGACCCAGTACTTC. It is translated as CASSLRGTGTQETQYF.

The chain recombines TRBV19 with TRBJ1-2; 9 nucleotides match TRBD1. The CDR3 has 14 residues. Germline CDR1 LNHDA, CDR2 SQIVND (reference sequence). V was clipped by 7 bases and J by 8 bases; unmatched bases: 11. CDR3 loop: CASKRDRDDFGYTF. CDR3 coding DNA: TGTGCCAGTAAACGGGACAGGGACGACTTCGGCTACACCTTC.

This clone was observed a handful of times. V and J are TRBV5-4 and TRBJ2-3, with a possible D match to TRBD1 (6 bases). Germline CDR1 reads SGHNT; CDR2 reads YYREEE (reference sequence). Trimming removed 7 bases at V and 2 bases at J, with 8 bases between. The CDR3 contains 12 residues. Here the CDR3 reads CASHRDTDTQYF. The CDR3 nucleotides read TGTGCCAGCCACAGGGACACAGATACGCAGTATTTT.

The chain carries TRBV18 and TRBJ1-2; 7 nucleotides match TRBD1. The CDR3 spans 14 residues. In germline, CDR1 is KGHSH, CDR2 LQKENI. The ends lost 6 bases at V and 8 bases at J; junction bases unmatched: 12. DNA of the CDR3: TGTGCCAGCTCCCCAGGGACAGACCGTGGGGGCTACACCTTC. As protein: CASSPGTDRGGYTF.

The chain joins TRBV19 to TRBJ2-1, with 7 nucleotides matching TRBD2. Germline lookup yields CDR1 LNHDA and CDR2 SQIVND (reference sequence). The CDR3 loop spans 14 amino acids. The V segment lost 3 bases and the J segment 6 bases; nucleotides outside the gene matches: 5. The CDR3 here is CASSIGLGRNEQFF. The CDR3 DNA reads TGTGCCAGTAGTATTGGACTAGGCCGCAATGAGCAGTTCTTC.

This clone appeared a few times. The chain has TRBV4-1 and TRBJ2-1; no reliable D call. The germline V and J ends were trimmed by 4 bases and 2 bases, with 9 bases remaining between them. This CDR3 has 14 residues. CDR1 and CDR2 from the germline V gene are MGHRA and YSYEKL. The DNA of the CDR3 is TGCGCCAGCAGCCCCCGTTTCCCCTACAATGAGCAGTTCTTC. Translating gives CASSPRFPYNEQFF.

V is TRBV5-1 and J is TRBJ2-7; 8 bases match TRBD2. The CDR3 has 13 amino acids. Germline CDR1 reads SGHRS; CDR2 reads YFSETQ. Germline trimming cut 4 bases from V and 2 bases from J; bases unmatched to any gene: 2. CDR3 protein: CASSQGLAYEQYF. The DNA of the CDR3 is TGCGCCAGCAGCCAGGGACTAGCCTACGAGCAGTACTTC.